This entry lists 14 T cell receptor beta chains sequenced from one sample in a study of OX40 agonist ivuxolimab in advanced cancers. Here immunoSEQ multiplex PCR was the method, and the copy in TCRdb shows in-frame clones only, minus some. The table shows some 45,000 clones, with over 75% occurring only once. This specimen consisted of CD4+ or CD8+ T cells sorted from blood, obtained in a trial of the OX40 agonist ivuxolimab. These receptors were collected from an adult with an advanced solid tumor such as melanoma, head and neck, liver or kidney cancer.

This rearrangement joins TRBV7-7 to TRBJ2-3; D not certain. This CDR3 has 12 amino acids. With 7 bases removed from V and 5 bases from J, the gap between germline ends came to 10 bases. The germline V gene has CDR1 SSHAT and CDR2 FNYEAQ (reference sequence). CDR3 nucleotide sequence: TGTGCCAGCACACCGCTCCGAGATACGCAGTATTTT. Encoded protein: CASTPLRDTQYF.

CDR3 sequence: CASSLVGLADTQYF. In DNA, the CDR3 is TGTGCCAGCAGCCTCGTGGGACTAGCGGATACGCAGTATTTT. V gene TRBV11-2 combines with J gene TRBJ2-3; 10 nucleotides match TRBD2. The ends lost 5 bases at V and 6 bases at J; junction bases unmatched: 5. The CDR3 length is 14 residues. Germline V gene data show CDR1 as SGHAT and CDR2 as FQNNGV.

The CDR3 DNA is TGTGCCAGCAGGCGCGGCTCAGGGAACACCGGGGAGCTGTTTTTT. It translates to CASRRGSGNTGELFF. V and J are TRBV6-6 and TRBJ2-2; D is uncertain. The CDR3 loop spans 15 amino acids. Trimming removed 6 bases at V and 1 base at J, with 12 bases between. Germline CDR1 reads MNHNY; CDR2 reads SVGAGI (reference sequence).

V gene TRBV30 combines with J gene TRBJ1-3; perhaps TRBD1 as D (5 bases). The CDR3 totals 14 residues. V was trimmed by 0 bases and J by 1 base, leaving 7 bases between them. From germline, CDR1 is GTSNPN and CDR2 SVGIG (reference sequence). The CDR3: CAWSVGVSGNTIYF. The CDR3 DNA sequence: TGTGCCTGGAGTGTAGGGGTTTCTGGAAACACCATATATTTT.

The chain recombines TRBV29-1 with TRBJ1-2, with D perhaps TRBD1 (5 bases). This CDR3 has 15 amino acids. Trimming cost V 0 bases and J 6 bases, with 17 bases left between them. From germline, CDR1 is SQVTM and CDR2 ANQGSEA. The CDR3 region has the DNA TGCAGCGTTGAAGATAGAGGGGAGGTAGCGAATGGCTACACCTTC. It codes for CSVEDRGEVANGYTF. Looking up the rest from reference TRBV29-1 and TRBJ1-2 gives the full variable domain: SAVISQKPSRDICQRGTSLTIQCQVDSQVTMMFWYRQQPGQSLTLIATANQGSEATYESGFVIDKFPISRPNLTFSTLTVSNMSPEDSSIYLCSVEDRGEVANGYTFGSGTRLTVV.

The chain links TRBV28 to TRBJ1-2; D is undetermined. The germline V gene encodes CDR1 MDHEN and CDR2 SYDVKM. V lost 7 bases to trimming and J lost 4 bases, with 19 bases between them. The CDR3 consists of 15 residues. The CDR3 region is CASTLPGEPFYGYTF. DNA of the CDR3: TGTGCCAGCACCCTTCCTGGGGAGCCCTTCTATGGCTACACCTTC.

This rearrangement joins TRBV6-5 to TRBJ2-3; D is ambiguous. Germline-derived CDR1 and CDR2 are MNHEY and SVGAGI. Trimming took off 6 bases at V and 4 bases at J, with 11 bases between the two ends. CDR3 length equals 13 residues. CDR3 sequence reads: CASREGWADTQYF. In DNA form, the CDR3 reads TGTGCCAGCAGGGAAGGATGGGCAGATACGCAGTATTTT.

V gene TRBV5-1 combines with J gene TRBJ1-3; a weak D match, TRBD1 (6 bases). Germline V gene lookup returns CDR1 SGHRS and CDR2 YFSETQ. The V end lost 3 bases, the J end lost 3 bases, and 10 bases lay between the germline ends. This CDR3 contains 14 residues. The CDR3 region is CASSSQGFGNTIYF. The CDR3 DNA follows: TGCGCCAGCAGCTCACAGGGATTTGGAAACACCATATATTTT. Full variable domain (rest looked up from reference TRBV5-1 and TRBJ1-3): KAGVTQTPRYLIKTRGQQVTLSCSPISGHRSVSWYQQTPGQGLQFLFEYFSETQRNKGNFPGRFSGRQFSNSRSEMNVSTLELGDSALYLCASSSQGFGNTIYFGEGSWLTVV.

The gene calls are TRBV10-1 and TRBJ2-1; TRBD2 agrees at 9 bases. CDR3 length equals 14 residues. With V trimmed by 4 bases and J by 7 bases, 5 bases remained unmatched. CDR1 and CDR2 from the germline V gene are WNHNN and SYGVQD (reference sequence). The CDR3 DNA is TGCGCCAGCAGTGTAGCGGGAGCGGGGAATGAGCAGTTCTTC. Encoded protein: CASSVAGAGNEQFF.

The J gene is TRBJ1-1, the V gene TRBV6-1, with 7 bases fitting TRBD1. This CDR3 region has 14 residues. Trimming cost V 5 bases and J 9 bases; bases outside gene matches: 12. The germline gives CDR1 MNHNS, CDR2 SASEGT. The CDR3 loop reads CASSPGTATTKAFF. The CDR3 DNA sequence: TGTGCCAGCAGTCCCGGGACAGCCACGACCAAAGCTTTCTTT.

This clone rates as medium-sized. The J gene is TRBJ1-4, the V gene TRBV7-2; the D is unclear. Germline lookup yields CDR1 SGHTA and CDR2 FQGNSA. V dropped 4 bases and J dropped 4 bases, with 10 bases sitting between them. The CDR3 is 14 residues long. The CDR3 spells CASSSDTFNEKLFF. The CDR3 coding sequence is TGTGCCAGCAGCTCAGACACGTTTAATGAAAAACTGTTTTTT.

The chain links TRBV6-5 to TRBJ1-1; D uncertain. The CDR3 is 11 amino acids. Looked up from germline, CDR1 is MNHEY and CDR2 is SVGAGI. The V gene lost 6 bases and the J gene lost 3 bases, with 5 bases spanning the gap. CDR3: CASREDTEAFF. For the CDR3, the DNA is TGTGCCAGCAGGGAGGACACTGAAGCTTTCTTT.

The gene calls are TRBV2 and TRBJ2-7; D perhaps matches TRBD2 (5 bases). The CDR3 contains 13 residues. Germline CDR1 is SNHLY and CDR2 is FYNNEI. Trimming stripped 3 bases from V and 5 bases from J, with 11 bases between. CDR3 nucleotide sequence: TGTGCCAGCAGTGACGTAGAGGGAAACGAGCAGTACTTC. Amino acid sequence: CASSDVEGNEQYF.

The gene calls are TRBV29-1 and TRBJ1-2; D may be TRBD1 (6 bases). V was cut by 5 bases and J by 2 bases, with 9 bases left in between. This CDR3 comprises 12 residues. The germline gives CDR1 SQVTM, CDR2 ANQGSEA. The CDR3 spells CSVSGGNYGYTF. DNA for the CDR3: TGCAGCGTTTCGGGGGGCAACTATGGCTACACCTTC.